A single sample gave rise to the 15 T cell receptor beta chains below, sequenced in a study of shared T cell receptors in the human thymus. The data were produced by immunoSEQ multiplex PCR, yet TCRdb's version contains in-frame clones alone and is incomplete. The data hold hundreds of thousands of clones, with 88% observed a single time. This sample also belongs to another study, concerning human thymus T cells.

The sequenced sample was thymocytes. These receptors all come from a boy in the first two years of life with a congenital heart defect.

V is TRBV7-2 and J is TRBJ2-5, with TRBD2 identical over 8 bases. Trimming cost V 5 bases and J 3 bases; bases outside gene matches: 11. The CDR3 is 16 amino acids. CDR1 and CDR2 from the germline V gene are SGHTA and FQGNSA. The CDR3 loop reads CASSHNPGLVEETQYF. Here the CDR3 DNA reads TGTGCCAGCAGCCACAATCCGGGACTAGTTGAAGAGACCCAGTACTTC.

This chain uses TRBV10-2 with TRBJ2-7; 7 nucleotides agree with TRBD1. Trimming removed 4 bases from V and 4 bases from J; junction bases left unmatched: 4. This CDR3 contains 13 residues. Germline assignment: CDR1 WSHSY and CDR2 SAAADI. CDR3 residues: CASSGRGPYEQYF. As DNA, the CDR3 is TGCGCCAGCAGTGGTAGGGGGCCTTACGAGCAGTACTTC.

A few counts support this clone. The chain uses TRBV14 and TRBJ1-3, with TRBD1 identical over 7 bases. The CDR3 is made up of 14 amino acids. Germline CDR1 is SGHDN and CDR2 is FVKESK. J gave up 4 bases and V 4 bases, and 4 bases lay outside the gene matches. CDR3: CASSRQGGGNTIYF. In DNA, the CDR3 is TGTGCCAGCAGCCGACAGGGTGGAGGAAACACCATATATTTT.

CDR3: CASSQDRAEQYF. Written as DNA, the CDR3 is TGTGCCAGCAGCCAAGACAGGGCTGAGCAGTACTTC. The rearrangement joins TRBV5-4 to TRBJ2-7, with 7 nucleotides matching TRBD1. The CDR3 consists of 12 residues. Looked up from germline, CDR1 is SGHNT and CDR2 is YYREEE (reference sequence). J gave up 7 bases and V 4 bases, and 5 bases lay outside the gene matches.

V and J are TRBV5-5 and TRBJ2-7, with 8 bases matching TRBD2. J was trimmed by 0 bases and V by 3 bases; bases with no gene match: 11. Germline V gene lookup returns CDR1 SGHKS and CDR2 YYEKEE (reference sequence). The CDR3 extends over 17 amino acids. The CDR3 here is CASSCKGSGKSSYEQYF. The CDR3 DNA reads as TGTGCCAGCAGCTGCAAAGGTAGCGGGAAGAGCTCCTACGAGCAGTACTTC.

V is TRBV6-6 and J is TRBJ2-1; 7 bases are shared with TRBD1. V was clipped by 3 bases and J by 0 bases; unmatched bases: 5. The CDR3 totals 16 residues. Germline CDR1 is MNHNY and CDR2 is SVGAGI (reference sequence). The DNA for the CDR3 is TGTGCCAGCAGTTATCGAGGGGGCGACTCCTACAATGAGCAGTTCTTC. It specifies CASSYRGGDSYNEQFF.

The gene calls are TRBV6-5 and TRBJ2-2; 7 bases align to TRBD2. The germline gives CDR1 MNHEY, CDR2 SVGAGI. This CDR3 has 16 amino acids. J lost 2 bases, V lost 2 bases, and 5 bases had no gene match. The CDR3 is CASSYARENNTGELFF. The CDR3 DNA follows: TGTGCCAGCAGTTACGCGCGGGAGAATAACACCGGGGAGCTGTTTTTT.

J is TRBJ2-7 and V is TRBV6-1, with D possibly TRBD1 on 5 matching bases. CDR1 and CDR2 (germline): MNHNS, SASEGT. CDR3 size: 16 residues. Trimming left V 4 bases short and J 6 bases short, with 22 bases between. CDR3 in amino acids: CASSAIQGHQQREQYF. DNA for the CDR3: TGTGCCAGCAGTGCTATTCAGGGCCACCAACAGCGCGAGCAGTACTTC.

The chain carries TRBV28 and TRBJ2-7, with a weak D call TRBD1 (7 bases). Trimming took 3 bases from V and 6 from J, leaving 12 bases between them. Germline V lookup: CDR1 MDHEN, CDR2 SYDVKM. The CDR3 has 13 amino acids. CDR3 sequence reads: CASSFRRGVEQYF. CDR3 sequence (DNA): TGTGCCAGCAGTTTCCGCAGGGGGGTCGAGCAGTACTTC.

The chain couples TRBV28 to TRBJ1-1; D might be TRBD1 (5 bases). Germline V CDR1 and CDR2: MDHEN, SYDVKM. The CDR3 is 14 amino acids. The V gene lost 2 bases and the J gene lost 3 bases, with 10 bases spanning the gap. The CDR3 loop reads CASSLRGTDTEAFF. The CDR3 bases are TGTGCCAGCAGTTTAAGGGGTACGGACACTGAAGCTTTCTTT.

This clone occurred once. This CDR3 is CAISESLLTGTDTQYF. Written as DNA, the CDR3 is TGTGCCATCAGTGAGTCGTTGTTGACTGGGACAGATACGCAGTATTTT. The chain carries TRBV10-3 and TRBJ2-3, with D uncertain. CDR1 ENHRY and CDR2 SYGVKD come from the germline V gene. V lost 0 bases and J lost 3, with 13 bases in between. The CDR3 totals 16 residues.

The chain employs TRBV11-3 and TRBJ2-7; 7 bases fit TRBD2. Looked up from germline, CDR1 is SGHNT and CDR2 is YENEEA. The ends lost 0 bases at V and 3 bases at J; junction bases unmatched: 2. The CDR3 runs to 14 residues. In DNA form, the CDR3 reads TGTGCCAGCAGCTTAGACGCTAGCGGCTACGAGCAGTACTTC. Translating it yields CASSLDASGYEQYF.

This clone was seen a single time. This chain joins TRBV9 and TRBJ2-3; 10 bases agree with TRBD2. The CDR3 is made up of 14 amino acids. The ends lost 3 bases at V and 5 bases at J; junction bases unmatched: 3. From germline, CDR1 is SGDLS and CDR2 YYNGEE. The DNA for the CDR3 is TGTGCCAGCAGCGACGGGACTAGCGAAGATACGCAGTATTTT. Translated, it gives CASSDGTSEDTQYF.

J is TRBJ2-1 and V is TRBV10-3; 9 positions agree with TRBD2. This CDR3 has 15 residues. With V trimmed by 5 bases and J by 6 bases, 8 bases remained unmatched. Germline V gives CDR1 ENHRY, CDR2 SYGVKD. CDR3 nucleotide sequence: TGTGCCATCAGTCCTGTAGCGGGAGCCTTCAATGAGCAGTTCTTC. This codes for CAISPVAGAFNEQFF.

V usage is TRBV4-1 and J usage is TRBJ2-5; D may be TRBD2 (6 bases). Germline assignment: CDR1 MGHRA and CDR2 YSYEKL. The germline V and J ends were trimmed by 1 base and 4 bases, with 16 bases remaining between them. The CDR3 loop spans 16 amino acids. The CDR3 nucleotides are TGCGCCAGCAGCCAAGTACAGCGGGCCATAGGAGAGACCCAGTACTTC. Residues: CASSQVQRAIGETQYF.